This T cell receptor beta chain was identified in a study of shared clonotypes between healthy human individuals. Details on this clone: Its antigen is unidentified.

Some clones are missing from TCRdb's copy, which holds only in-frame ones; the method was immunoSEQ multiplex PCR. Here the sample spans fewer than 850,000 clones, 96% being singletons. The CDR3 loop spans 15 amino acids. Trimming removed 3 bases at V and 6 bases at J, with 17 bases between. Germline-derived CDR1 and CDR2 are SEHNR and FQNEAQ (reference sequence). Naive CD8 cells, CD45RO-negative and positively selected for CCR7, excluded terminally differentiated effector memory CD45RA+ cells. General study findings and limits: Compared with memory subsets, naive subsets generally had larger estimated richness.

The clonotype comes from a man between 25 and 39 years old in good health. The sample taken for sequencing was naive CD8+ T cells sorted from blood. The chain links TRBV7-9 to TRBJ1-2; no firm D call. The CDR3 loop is CASSFNRADHNGYTF. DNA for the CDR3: TGTGCCAGCAGCTTTAACCGGGCAGACCACAATGGCTACACCTTC.